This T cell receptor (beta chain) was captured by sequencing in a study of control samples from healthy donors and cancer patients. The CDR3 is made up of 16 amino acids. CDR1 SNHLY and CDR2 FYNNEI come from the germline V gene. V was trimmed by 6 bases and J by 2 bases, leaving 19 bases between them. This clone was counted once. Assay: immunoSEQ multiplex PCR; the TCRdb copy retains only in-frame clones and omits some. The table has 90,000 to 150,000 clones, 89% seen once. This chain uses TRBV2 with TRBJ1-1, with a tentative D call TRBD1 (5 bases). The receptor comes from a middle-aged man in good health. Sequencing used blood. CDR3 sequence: CASRDRQKPSNTEAFF. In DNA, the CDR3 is TGTGCCAGCAGAGACAGACAGAAACCGTCCAACACTGAAGCTTTCTTT.